This TCR beta chain emerged from a study of cytomegalovirus exposure and HLA in healthy donors. Amplification used 60 Vbeta primers and 13 Jbeta primers. The assay was immunoSEQ multiplex PCR, and TCRdb's table has in-frame clones only and misses some. The sample lists some 86,000 clones, roughly 77% occurring once. The V gene end was trimmed by 4 bases and the J gene end by 1 base; junction bases not matched to a gene: 9. The CDR3 contains 16 residues. Germline lookup yields CDR1 SGHDN and CDR2 FVKESK. This clone was recorded a few times. The TCR was taken from a woman in her thirties or forties in good health and CMV-seropositive. The sequenced sample was PBMCs. This chain joins TRBV14 and TRBJ1-1; TRBD1 matches 7 bases. CDR3 bases: TGTGCCAGCAGCCTAGCCCCGACAGGGTGGAACACTGAAGCTTTCTTT. Translating gives CASSLAPTGWNTEAFF.